This TCR beta chain was profiled in a study of CD8 T cells in ankylosing spondylitis. General study findings and limits: Clones linked to the disease showed a CD8+ phenotype. They occurred at relatively low frequencies in peripheral blood. Past studies reported some motif variants in reactive arthritis synovial fluid and blood.

This clonotype was counted ten times or more. Its antigen is undetermined. Germline-derived CDR1 and CDR2 are KGHSH and LQKENI. CDR3 length equals 13 residues. Trimming pared 5 bases from V and 5 bases from J, leaving 10 bases between. The TCR beta libraries were generated through quantitative 5'-RACE incorporating molecular barcodes. TCRdb processed the 5' RACE reads anew with MiXCR; each CDR3 protein has one entry. Among 85,000 to 100,000 distinct CDR3 sequences listed, about 8% were seen once. The sequence was obtained from a male donor with ankylosing spondylitis or in good health (not recorded which). The chain employs TRBV18 and TRBJ2-1; D is perhaps TRBD2 (6 bases). Material: blood, either unsorted or a sorted T cell fraction (not recorded which). For the CDR3, the DNA is TGTGCCAGCTCAGCAGCGGGCCACAATGAGCAGTTCTTC. This codes for CASSAAGHNEQFF. Filled out from reference TRBV18 and TRBJ2-1, the complete variable domain reads NAGVMQNPRHLVRRRGQEARLRCSPMKGHSHVYWYRQLPEEGLKFMVYLQKENIIDESGMPKERFSAEFPKEGPSILRIQQVVRGDSAAYFCASSAAGHNEQFFGPGTRLTVL.